The 30 T cell receptor beta chains given below trace back to one sample, sequenced in a study of breast tumors, draining lymph nodes, adjacent tissues. TCRdb called the multiplex PCR reads again in MiXCR, with one record for every CDR3 protein. Of fewer than 200,000 distinct CDR3 sequences in the sample, 33% were seen once. Axillary draining lymph nodes of breast cancer patients supplied the node samples. The sample was axillary lymph node tissue. The receptors shown here come from a female donor with breast cancer. Some clones in this sample may be carry-over from other donors' samples.

This clonotype was picked up many times. V is TRBV12-3 or TRBV12-4 and J is TRBJ1-5; D call uncertain. V lost 3 bases and J lost 2, with 2 bases in between. The CDR3 has 12 residues. DNA for the CDR3: TGTGCCAGCAGTTTTCGCAATCAGCCCCAGCATTTT. Translation gives CASSFRNQPQHF.

The table lists this clonotype with a few counts. The gene calls are TRBV5-5 and TRBJ1-5; a weak D match, TRBD1 (6 bases). The CDR3 contains 15 residues. Per the germline V gene, CDR1 is SGHKS and CDR2 is YYEKEE (reference sequence). Trimming removed 1 base at V and 4 bases at J, with 12 bases between. The CDR3 protein is CASSLSSTGNQPQHF. The CDR3 nucleotides are TGTGCCAGCAGCTTGTCCTCTACAGGGAATCAGCCCCAGCATTTT.

CDR3 DNA sequence: TGTGCCAGCAGCTGGGACAGGGGGCGCACAGATACGCAGTATTTT. Residues: CASSWDRGRTDTQYF. V and J are TRBV7-9 and TRBJ2-3; 12 bases align to TRBD1. V shed 4 bases, J shed 1 base, and the junction held 0 bases outside the gene matches. This CDR3 comprises 15 residues. Germline V gene sequence: CDR1 SEHNR, CDR2 FQNEAQ (reference sequence).

Note on this clonotype: A junction boundary mismatches the germline segment, possibly from a read error. The rearrangement joins TRBV2 to TRBJ1-5; D not resolved. CDR1 is SNHLY and CDR2 is FYNNEI in the germline V gene. CDR3 length equals 8 residues. The CDR3 DNA reads as TGTGCCAGCAGTTGGCAAGGGTTT. It is translated as CASSWQGF.

Ten or more counts support this clonotype. The genes are TRBV7-2 and TRBJ2-7; TRBD2 aligns across 13 bases. Per germline, CDR1 SGHTA and CDR2 FQGNSA. CDR3 length equals 17 residues. Trimming took 4 bases from V and 6 from J; bases not matched to a gene: 12. The CDR3 DNA reads as TGTGCCAGCAGCTGGGGACTAGCGGGGAAGCAGGAGGCCGAGCAGTACTTC. Translating it yields CASSWGLAGKQEAEQYF.

This clonotype has ten or more counts. The chain carries TRBV20-1 and TRBJ1-2; D not resolved. Germline V gives CDR1 DFQATT, CDR2 SNEGSKA (reference sequence). Deletions cut 3 bases from V and 4 bases from J, with 12 bases between. The CDR3 loop spans 13 amino acids. CDR3 sequence (DNA): TGCAGTGCTAGCTCAGGTGTCTCCTATGGCTACACCTTC. This sequence encodes CSASSGVSYGYTF.

V usage is TRBV9 and J usage is TRBJ1-5; D remains ambiguous. The germline V and J ends were trimmed by 0 bases and 4 bases, with 8 bases remaining between them. The CDR3 loop spans 14 amino acids. In germline, CDR1 is SGDLS, CDR2 YYNGEE. CDR3 protein: CASSVGLTNQPQHF. In nucleotides, the CDR3 is TGTGCCAGCAGCGTAGGACTAACAAATCAGCCCCAGCATTTT.

The V gene is TRBV7-9, the J gene TRBJ2-7; D may be TRBD1 or TRBD2 (5 bases each). CDR3 size: 13 residues. Germline V gene data show CDR1 as SEHNR and CDR2 as FQNEAQ (reference sequence). Trimming pared 4 bases from V and 6 bases from J, leaving 13 bases between. CDR3 sequence reads: CASSSLAGTEQYF. The CDR3 bases are TGTGCCAGCAGCTCCCTGGCAGGGACCGAGCAGTACTTC.

Regarding this clonotype: At one of its ends the junction is not consistent with the germline gene, which may arise from a read error. This rearrangement joins TRBV20-1 to TRBJ2-7; a possible D gene is TRBD2 (6 bases). Germline lookup yields CDR1 DFQATT and CDR2 SNEGSKA (reference sequence). The CDR3 has 13 residues. In DNA form, the CDR3 reads TGCAGTGCTGGCGGGACGACCTCCTGCGAGCAGTACTTC. Residues: CSAGGTTSCEQYF.

This clonotype appeared many times. The chain carries TRBV5-1 and TRBJ2-7; D remains ambiguous. Trimming cost V 5 bases and J 4 bases, with 19 bases left between them. The CDR3 is made up of 15 amino acids. CDR1 is SGHRS, CDR2 YFSETQ, per germline. The CDR3 sequence is CASSPVSPVTYEQYF. In DNA form, the CDR3 reads TGCGCCAGCAGTCCCGTGTCCCCCGTGACTTACGAGCAGTACTTC.

The CDR3 region has the DNA TGTGCCAGTAGTATGAGGACTAGCGGGAGGGCCAACTACAATGAGCAGTTCTTC. The encoded protein is CASSMRTSGRANYNEQFF. The chain couples TRBV19 to TRBJ2-1, with 15 bases identical to TRBD2. CDR1 and CDR2 (germline): LNHDA, SQIVND (reference sequence). This CDR3 is built from 18 residues. The J segment lost 3 bases and the V segment lost 3 bases, leaving 6 bases of the junction unmatched. The variable domain in full, completed from reference TRBV19 and TRBJ2-1, reads DGGITQSPKYLFRKEGQNVTLSCEQNLNHDAMYWYRQDPGQGLRLIYYSQIVNDFQKGDIAEGYSVSREKKESFPLTVTSAQKNPTAFYLCASSMRTSGRANYNEQFFGPGTRLTVL.

The sample holds one count of this clonotype. This may arise from a read error, as a much more abundant clone is one base away. V gene TRBV20-1 combines with J gene TRBJ2-1, with 9 bases lining up with TRBD2. V shed 2 bases and J 6 bases; nucleotides not matched to a gene: 8. Germline V CDR1 and CDR2: DFQATT, SNEGSKA (reference sequence). This CDR3 is 15 amino acids long. CDR3 region: CSARPRGGACNEQFF. The CDR3 DNA reads as TGCAGTGCTAGACCGCGCGGGGGGGCCTGCAATGAGCAGTTCTTC.

In regard to this clonotype: The junction does not match germline at one end; this may be a read error. The V and J genes are TRBV20-1 and TRBJ1-1; D is unclear. The CDR3 sequence is 11 residues long. Germline V gene lookup returns CDR1 DFQATT and CDR2 SNEGSKA (reference sequence). The CDR3 DNA reads as TGCGGTGCTAGAGATTGGTCTGAAGCTTTCTTT. Translating gives CGARDWSEAFF.

A remark on this clonotype: Being one base from a much bigger clone, this may be a read error. The chain carries TRBV20-1 and TRBJ2-7, with D maybe TRBD2 (5 bases). The CDR3 is 16 amino acids. Germline V gene sequence: CDR1 DFQATT, CDR2 SNEGSKA (reference sequence). Trimming took off 0 bases at V and 0 bases at J, with 15 bases between the two ends. CDR3 nucleotide sequence: TGCAGTGCTAGAGATTATAACGGGATCACCTCCTACGAGCAGTACTTC. Amino acids: CSARDYNGITSYEQYF.

V and J are TRBV19 and TRBJ1-2; a possible D gene is TRBD1 (6 bases). The germline CDR1 and CDR2 sequences are LNHDA and SQIVND (reference sequence). Trimming left V 4 bases short and J 8 bases short, with 14 bases between. The CDR3 contains 13 residues. The CDR3 DNA reads TGTGCCAGTAGTAGGGTGGGGGGCAGAGGCTACACCTTC. It is translated as CASSRVGGRGYTF.

Ten or more counts support this clonotype. The rearrangement links TRBV20-1 to TRBJ2-3; no clear D gene. The CDR3 is made up of 11 amino acids. V was trimmed by 6 bases and J by 2 bases, leaving 6 bases between them. The V gene's germline CDR1 is DFQATT and CDR2 SNEGSKA (reference sequence). CDR3: CSARDTDTQYF. DNA of the CDR3: TGCAGTGCAAGGGACACAGATACGCAGTATTTT.

About this clonotype: One end of the junction is discordant with germline, which a read error may explain. The chain employs TRBV2 and TRBJ1-6, with 7 bases identical to TRBD1. Germline values: CDR1 SNHLY, CDR2 FYNNEI. The CDR3 consists of 14 residues. The CDR3 DNA is TGTGCCAGCAGTGGGGACAGCCAATATTCACCCCCCCACTTT. Amino acids: CASSGDSQYSPPHF.

The chain has TRBV9 and TRBJ1-4, with no clear D. The V and J ends lost 3 bases and 5 bases respectively, with 11 bases between them. This CDR3 comprises 14 residues. Germline CDR1 SGDLS, CDR2 YYNGEE. CDR3 DNA: TGTGCCAGCAGCGACAGCTCCTACAATGAAAAACTGTTTTTT. Its protein is CASSDSSYNEKLFF. Full variable domain (missing parts from reference TRBV9 and TRBJ1-4): DSGVTQTPKHLITATGQRVTLRCSPRSGDLSVYWYQQSLDQGLQFLIQYYNGEERAKGNILERFSAQQFPDLHSELNLSSLELGDSALYFCASSDSSYNEKLFFGSGTQLSVL.

As to this clonotype: A much more abundant neighbour one base away suggests this may be a read error. The V call is TRBV5-5, the J call TRBJ1-4, with D tentatively TRBD1 (5 bases). CDR3 length: 17 amino acids. Looked up from germline, CDR1 is SGHKS and CDR2 is YYEKEE (reference sequence). Trimming left V 3 bases short and J 8 bases short, with 23 bases between. In DNA, the CDR3 is TGTGCCAGCAGCTCCGATAGTCCACCGACAGCCAGAGAAAAACTGTTTTTT. This gives the protein CASSSDSPPTAREKLFF.

There are many counts of this clonotype. The chain combines TRBV19 with TRBJ1-2; unclear D gene. The V end was cut by 7 bases, the J end by 0 bases, with 18 bases between. The germline CDR1 and CDR2 sequences are LNHDA and SQIVND (reference sequence). The CDR3 sequence is 16 residues long. CDR3 bases: TGTGCCAGTACTGGATCCTTTGGAAGTTCTAACTATGGCTACACCTTC. Its protein product is CASTGSFGSSNYGYTF.

At least ten counts were recorded for this clonotype. The chain has TRBV9 and TRBJ1-5; D remains ambiguous. The CDR3 length is 13 residues. With 3 bases removed from V and 6 bases from J, the gap between germline ends came to 10 bases. Germline lookup yields CDR1 SGDLS and CDR2 YYNGEE. The CDR3 is CASSADLGQPQHF. CDR3 coding DNA: TGTGCCAGCAGCGCCGACCTAGGTCAGCCCCAGCATTTT.

This clonotype was picked up many times. The chain carries TRBV11-3 and TRBJ2-1, with 7 nucleotides matching TRBD2. Germline V gives CDR1 SGHNT, CDR2 YENEEA. This CDR3 has 17 amino acids. Trimming at V came to 5 bases and at J to 0 bases, leaving 10 bases not matched to a gene. CDR3 in DNA: TGTGCCAGCAGCCCGCTAGCGGCCGGAAGCTCCTACAATGAGCAGTTCTTC. Protein product: CASSPLAAGSSYNEQFF.

V usage is TRBV12-3 or TRBV12-4 and J usage is TRBJ1-5; 8 bases are a match to TRBD1. V lost 5 bases to trimming and J lost 2 bases; unmatched junction nucleotides: 11. The CDR3 is made up of 17 amino acids. DNA of the CDR3: TGTGCCAGCAGTAGCCAGGGGGCGGGTTATGGCAATCAGCCCCAGCATTTT. Its protein product is CASSSQGAGYGNQPQHF.

This clonotype was counted many times. The chain carries TRBV30 and TRBJ1-3; a weak D match, TRBD1 (6 bases). The CDR3 runs 14 residues. V lost 2 bases and J 4 bases, leaving 12 bases between the germline ends. CDR1 GTSNPN and CDR2 SVGIG come from the germline V gene (reference sequence). CDR3 residues: CAWSMGALGNTIYF. CDR3 nucleotide sequence: TGTGCCTGGAGTATGGGGGCTTTAGGAAACACCATATATTTT.

This clonotype was counted at least ten times. The chain combines TRBV6-5 with TRBJ1-2; D perhaps matches TRBD1 (6 bases). V was clipped by 5 bases and J by 8 bases, with 18 bases between them. The germline gives CDR1 MNHEY, CDR2 SVGAGI. The CDR3 runs to 14 residues. The CDR3 reads CASSPRGVRDGYTF. The CDR3 nucleotides read TGTGCCAGCAGTCCCAGGGGAGTTCGAGACGGCTACACCTTC.

This clonotype was counted many times. The V gene is TRBV7-9, the J gene TRBJ2-2, with TRBD2 matching 10 bases. Germline values: CDR1 SEHNR, CDR2 FQNEAQ (reference sequence). Germline trimming cut 5 bases from V and 5 bases from J; bases unmatched to any gene: 8. This CDR3 has 16 amino acids. This chain's CDR3 is CASSLGAGGPTGELFF. CDR3 coding DNA: TGTGCCAGCAGCCTGGGAGCGGGAGGGCCTACCGGGGAGCTGTTTTTT.

There are many counts of this clonotype. The chain uses TRBV3-1 and TRBJ2-1; the match to TRBD1 covers 8 bases. Germline V CDR1 and CDR2: LGHDT, YNNKEL (reference sequence). This CDR3 is 15 amino acids long. Unmatched junction bases numbered 10, after V lost 3 bases and J lost 9 bases. CDR3 sequence reads: CASSQVQGVLGEQFF. The CDR3 DNA follows: TGTGCCAGCAGCCAGGTACAGGGGGTTTTGGGTGAGCAGTTCTTC.

On this clonotype itself: Lacking the conserved final phenylalanine or tryptophan, this CDR3 likely reflects a read error. The DNA is left out, because the CDR3 cannot be placed on it with certainty; the CDR3 is given as TCRdb lists it. V usage is TRBV7-9 and J usage is TRBJ1-3; the D call in the table, TRBD1, was not verified against the DNA. From its first to its last residue, the CDR3 has 10 amino acids. Germline CDR1 and CDR2: SEHNR and FQNEAQ (reference sequence). CDR3 sequence reads: CASSLGGTAS.

This clonotype was recorded at least ten times. The chain uses TRBV20-1 and TRBJ2-1; tentative D call: TRBD2 (6 bases). The V gene's germline CDR1 is DFQATT and CDR2 SNEGSKA (reference sequence). V dropped 5 bases and J dropped 5 bases, with 10 bases sitting between them. This CDR3 spans 12 amino acids. The CDR3 spells CSAGDSNNEQFF. CDR3 coding DNA: TGCAGTGCTGGGGACTCTAACAATGAGCAGTTCTTC.

J is TRBJ1-1 and V is TRBV20-1; D gene ambiguous. The CDR3 has 13 residues. Germline CDR1 is DFQATT and CDR2 is SNEGSKA (reference sequence). Trimming stripped 1 base from V and 6 bases from J, with 12 bases between. The CDR3 reads CSARVGEYAEAFF. CDR3 sequence (DNA): TGCAGTGCTAGAGTGGGCGAGTACGCTGAAGCTTTCTTT.